Presented here are 7 T cell receptor beta chains from one specimen sequenced in a study of T cells in Graves' hyperthyroidism and ophthalmopathy. The TCR beta CDR3 regions underwent amplification using RNA transcripts as the source. Primed by the HTBI set, a first-round RT-PCR was run on the TCR CDR3. TCRdb re-analysed the multiplex PCR reads in MiXCR, keeping a single row per CDR3 protein. The repertoire includes about 640,000 distinct CDR3 sequences, about 20% of them detected once, and 34% sits in the top ten. Sequenced: blood. Source of these receptors: a man aged 30 to 45 with Graves' ophthalmopathy.

This clonotype showed up just a few times. The rearrangement joins TRBV27 to TRBJ2-3; D ambiguous. The CDR3 is 12 amino acids. Trimming stripped 8 bases from V and 2 bases from J, with 8 bases between. CDR1 is MNHEY, CDR2 SMNVEV, per germline (reference sequence). CDR3 coding DNA: TGTGCCAGCGCCCACTACACAGATACGCAGTATTTT. It encodes CASAHYTDTQYF.

The chain employs TRBV12-3 or TRBV12-4 and TRBJ1-5, with a possible D match to TRBD1 (6 bases). V was shortened by 7 bases and J by 3 bases, with 10 bases between the two germline ends. This CDR3 region has 13 residues. The CDR3, as DNA: TGTGCCAGCAACGGACAGACCAATCAGCCCCAGCATTTT. Residues: CASNGQTNQPQHF.

The table lists this clonotype with a few counts. The chain carries TRBV6-1 and TRBJ2-2, with 10 nucleotides matching TRBD2. This CDR3 has 16 residues. Trimming took 6 bases from V and 4 from J; bases not matched to a gene: 8. Germline V CDR1 and CDR2: MNHNS, SASEGT. CDR3 DNA: TGTGCCAGCAGCCCTGGACTAGCGGCGCGCACCGGGGAGCTGTTTTTT. It encodes CASSPGLAARTGELFF.

This clonotype showed up just a few times. The chain links TRBV2 to TRBJ2-1; 10 positions match TRBD1. CDR3 size: 14 residues. Germline values: CDR1 SNHLY, CDR2 FYNNEI. Trimming cost V 6 bases and J 8 bases; bases outside gene matches: 7. The CDR3 region is CASRGQGVVDEQFF. Here the CDR3 DNA reads TGTGCCAGCAGAGGACAGGGGGTCGTGGATGAGCAGTTCTTC.

The chain is built from TRBV7-2 and TRBJ2-3; no clear D. The CDR3 extends over 13 amino acids. Trimming stripped 1 base from V and 3 bases from J, with 5 bases between. CDR1 SGHTA and CDR2 FQGNSA come from the germline V gene. Here the CDR3 DNA reads TGTGCCAGCAGCTTAGAAGAGACAGATACGCAGTATTTT. It translates to CASSLEETDTQYF.

This chain's CDR3 is CASSGGGLAAGELFF. CDR3 nucleotides: TGTGCCAGCAGTGGCGGGGGGCTAGCGGCCGGGGAGCTGTTTTTT. This chain links TRBV6-2 or TRBV6-3 with TRBJ2-2, with 8 bases lining up with TRBD2. The CDR3 is made up of 15 amino acids. The germline V gene encodes CDR1 MNHEY and CDR2 SVGEGT. Trimming removed 5 bases from V and 6 bases from J; junction bases left unmatched: 8.

The J gene is TRBJ2-7, the V gene TRBV9; 12 bases map to TRBD1. The CDR3 length is 17 residues. J gave up 3 bases and V 0 bases, and 7 bases lay outside the gene matches. Germline V gene data show CDR1 as SGDLS and CDR2 as YYNGEE. The CDR3 region has the DNA TGTGCCAGCAGCGTAGGGGACAGGGGGCCCGTCCACTACGAGCAGTACTTC. Encoded protein: CASSVGDRGPVHYEQYF.